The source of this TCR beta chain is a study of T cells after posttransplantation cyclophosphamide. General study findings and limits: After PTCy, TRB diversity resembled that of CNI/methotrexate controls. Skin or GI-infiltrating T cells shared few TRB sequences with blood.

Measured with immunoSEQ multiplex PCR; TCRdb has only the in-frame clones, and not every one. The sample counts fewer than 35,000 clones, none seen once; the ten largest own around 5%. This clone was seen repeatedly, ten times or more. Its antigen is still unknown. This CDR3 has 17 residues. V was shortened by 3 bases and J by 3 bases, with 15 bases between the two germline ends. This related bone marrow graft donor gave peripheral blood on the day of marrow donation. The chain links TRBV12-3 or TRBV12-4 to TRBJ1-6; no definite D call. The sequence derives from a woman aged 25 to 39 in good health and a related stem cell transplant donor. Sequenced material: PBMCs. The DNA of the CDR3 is TGTGCCAGCAGTTTGGGGTCCTCGGGGAGCTATAATTCACCCCTCCACTTT. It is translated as CASSLGSSGSYNSPLHF.